This T cell receptor (beta chain) was recorded in a study of T cell responses to AZD1222 COVID-19 vaccine. The data were produced by immunoSEQ multiplex PCR, yet TCRdb's version contains in-frame clones alone and is incomplete. The repertoire holds 100,000 to 150,000 clones, with roughly 84% as singletons. The length of the CDR3 is 16 residues. V was cut by 5 bases and J by 1 base, with 15 bases left in between. Germline CDR1 reads LNHDA; CDR2 reads SQIVND (reference sequence). Points from the study as a whole: Regions 160-218 and 743-854 dominated among vaccine-associated CD4 TCRs spanning spike.

In regard to this clone: Its target is not known.

Sample: peripheral blood, taken on day 0 of AZD1222 vaccination. This chain connects TRBV19 to TRBJ2-1; D is unclear. The clonotype was recovered from an adult in good health. The CDR3 DNA reads as TGTGCCAGTAGTGGAATGACTGCCTCATCCTACAATGAGCAGTTCTTC. It yields the protein CASSGMTASSYNEQFF. Full variable domain (outside the CDR3, taken from reference TRBV19 and TRBJ2-1): DGGITQSPKYLFRKEGQNVTLSCEQNLNHDAMYWYRQDPGQGLRLIYYSQIVNDFQKGDIAEGYSVSREKKESFPLTVTSAQKNPTAFYLCASSGMTASSYNEQFFGPGTRLTVL.